This T cell receptor beta chain was documented in a study of T cell responses to AZD1222 COVID-19 vaccine. CDR3 size: 12 residues. Trimming left V 6 bases short and J 4 bases short, with 9 bases between. This clone appeared once. Its specificity is not known. General study results and limits: Two AZD1222 administrations were followed by greater Spike-specific TCR breadth and depth.

Clones were sequenced by immunoSEQ multiplex PCR, and TCRdb holds only the in-frame ones, with some missing. The sample includes 95,000 to 150,000 clones, about 87% seen only once; the top ten take roughly 5%. The chain has TRBV12-3 or TRBV12-4 and TRBJ1-2, with D hard to call. The starting material was peripheral blood, obtained on day 0 of AZD1222 vaccination. The sequence was collected from an adult in good health. DNA of the CDR3: TGTGCCAGCAGCCTTACGGGCTATGGCTACACCTTC. Protein sequence: CASSLTGYGYTF.